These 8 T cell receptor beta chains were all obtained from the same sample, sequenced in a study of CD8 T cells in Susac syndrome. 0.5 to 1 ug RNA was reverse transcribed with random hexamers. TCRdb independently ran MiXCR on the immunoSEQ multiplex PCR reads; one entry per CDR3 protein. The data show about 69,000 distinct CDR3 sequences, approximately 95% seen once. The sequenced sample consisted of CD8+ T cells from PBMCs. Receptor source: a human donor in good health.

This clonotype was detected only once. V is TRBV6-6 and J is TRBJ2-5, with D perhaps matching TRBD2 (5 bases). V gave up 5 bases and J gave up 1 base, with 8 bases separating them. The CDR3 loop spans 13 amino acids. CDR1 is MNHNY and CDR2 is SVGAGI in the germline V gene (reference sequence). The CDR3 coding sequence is TGTGCCAGCAGTCGGACTCCCCAAGAGACCCAGTACTTC. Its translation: CASSRTPQETQYF.

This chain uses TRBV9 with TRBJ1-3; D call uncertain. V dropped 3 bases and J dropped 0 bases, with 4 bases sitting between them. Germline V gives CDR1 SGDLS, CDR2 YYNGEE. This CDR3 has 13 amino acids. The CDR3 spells CASSDSSGNTIYF. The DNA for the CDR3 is TGTGCCAGCAGCGATAGCTCTGGAAACACCATATATTTT.

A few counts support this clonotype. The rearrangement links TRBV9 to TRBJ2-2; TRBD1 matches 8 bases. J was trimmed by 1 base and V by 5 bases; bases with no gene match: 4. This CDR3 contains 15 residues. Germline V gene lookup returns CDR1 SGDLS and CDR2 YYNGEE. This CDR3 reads CASSIGTGNTGELFF. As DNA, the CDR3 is TGTGCCAGCAGTATCGGGACAGGGAACACCGGGGAGCTGTTTTTT.

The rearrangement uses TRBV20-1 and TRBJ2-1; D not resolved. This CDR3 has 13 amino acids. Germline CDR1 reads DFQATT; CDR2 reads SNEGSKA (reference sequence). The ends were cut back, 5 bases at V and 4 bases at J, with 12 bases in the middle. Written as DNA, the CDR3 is TGCAGTGCTCGTCAGCCTACTTACAATGAGCAGTTCTTC. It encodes CSARQPTYNEQFF.

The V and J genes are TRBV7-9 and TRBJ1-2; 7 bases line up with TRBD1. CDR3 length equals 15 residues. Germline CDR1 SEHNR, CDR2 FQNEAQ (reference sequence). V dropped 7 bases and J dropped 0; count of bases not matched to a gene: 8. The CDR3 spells CASTPRDSPNYGYTF. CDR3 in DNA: TGTGCCAGCACCCCCCGGGACAGTCCTAACTATGGCTACACCTTC.

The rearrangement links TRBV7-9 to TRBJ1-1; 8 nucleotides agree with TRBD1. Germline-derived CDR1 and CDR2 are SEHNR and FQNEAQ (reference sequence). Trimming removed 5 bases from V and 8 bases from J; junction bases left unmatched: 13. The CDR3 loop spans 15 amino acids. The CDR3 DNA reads TGTGCCAGCAGCCCGCTCCTACAGGGGGAACCGGAAGCTTTCTTT. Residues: CASSPLLQGEPEAFF.

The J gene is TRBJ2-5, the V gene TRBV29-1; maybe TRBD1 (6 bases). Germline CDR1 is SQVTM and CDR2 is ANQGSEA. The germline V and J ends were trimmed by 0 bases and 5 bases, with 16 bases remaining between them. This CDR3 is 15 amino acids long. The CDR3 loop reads CSVEDPHRERETQYF. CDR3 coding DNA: TGCAGCGTTGAAGACCCCCACAGGGAGAGGGAGACCCAGTACTTC.

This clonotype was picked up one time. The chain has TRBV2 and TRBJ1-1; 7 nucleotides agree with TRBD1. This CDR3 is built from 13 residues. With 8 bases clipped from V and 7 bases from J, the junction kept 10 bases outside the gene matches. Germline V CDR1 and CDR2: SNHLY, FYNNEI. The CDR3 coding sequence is TGTGCCAGCGGAGACAGGGCTGAGCATGAAGCTTTCTTT. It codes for CASGDRAEHEAFF. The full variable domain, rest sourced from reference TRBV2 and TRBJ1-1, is EPEVTQTPSHQVTQMGQEVILRCVPISNHLYFYWYRQILGQKVEFLVSFYNNEISEKSEIFDDQFSVERPDGSNFTLKIRSTKLEDSAMYFCASGDRAEHEAFFGQGTRLTVV.